Included here is one TCR beta chain sequence, with context. Assay used: immunoSEQ multiplex PCR; TCRdb lists only in-frame clones, some missing. The data show 40,000 to 45,000 clones, around 93% seen once. The sample belongs to a study of T cell changes during pregnancy in multiple sclerosis. V lost 0 bases and J lost 0, with 10 bases in between. Germline CDR1 is SGHRS and CDR2 is YFSETQ. CDR3 size: 16 residues. This TCR derives from a female donor with multiple sclerosis, enrolled in a pregnancy study. The specimen comprised CD4+ T cells from peripheral blood mononuclear cells, sampled in the third trimester of pregnancy. The V gene is TRBV5-1, the J gene TRBJ1-3; D gene unclear. The CDR3 here is CASSLGYRSSGNTIYF. The CDR3, as DNA: TGCGCCAGCAGCTTGGGTTATAGGAGCTCTGGAAACACCATATATTTT.